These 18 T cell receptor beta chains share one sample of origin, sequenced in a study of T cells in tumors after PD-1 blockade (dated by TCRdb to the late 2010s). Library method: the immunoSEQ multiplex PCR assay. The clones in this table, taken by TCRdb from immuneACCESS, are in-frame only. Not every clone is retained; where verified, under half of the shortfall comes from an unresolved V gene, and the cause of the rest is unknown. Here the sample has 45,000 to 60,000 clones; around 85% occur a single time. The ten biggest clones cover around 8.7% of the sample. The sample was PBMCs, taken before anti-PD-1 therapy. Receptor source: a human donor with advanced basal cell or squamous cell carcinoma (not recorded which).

The CDR3 nucleotides read TGTGCCAGTAGTATAAGGCAGCCGGGCTCTGGAAACACCATATATTTT. The encoded protein is CASSIRQPGSGNTIYF. This rearrangement joins TRBV19 to TRBJ1-3, with D uncertain. Germline V gene lookup returns CDR1 LNHDA and CDR2 SQIVND (reference sequence). The germline V and J ends were trimmed by 2 bases and 0 bases, with 11 bases remaining between them. The CDR3 loop spans 16 amino acids.

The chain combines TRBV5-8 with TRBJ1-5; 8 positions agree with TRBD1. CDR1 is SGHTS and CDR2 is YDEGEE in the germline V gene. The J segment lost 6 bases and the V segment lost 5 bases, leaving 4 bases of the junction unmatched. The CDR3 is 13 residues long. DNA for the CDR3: TGTGCCAGCAGGGCGACAGGGGCTCAGCCCCAGCATTTT. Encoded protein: CASRATGAQPQHF.

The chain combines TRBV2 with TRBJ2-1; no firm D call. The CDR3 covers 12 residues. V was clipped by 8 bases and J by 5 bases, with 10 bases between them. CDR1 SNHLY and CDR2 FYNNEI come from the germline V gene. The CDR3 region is CASRYLDNEQFF. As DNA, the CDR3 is TGTGCCAGCCGGTACTTGGACAATGAGCAGTTCTTC.

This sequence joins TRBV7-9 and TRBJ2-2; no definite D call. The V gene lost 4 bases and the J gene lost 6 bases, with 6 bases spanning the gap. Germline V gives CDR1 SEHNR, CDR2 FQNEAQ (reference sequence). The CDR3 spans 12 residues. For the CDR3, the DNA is TGTGCCAGCAGCTCAGACTCCGGGGAGCTGTTTTTT. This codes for CASSSDSGELFF.

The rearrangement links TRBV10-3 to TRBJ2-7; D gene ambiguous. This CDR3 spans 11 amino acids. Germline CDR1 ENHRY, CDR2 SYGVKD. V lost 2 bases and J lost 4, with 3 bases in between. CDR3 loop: CAISEGYEQYF. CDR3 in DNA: TGTGCCATCAGTGAGGGGTACGAGCAGTACTTC.

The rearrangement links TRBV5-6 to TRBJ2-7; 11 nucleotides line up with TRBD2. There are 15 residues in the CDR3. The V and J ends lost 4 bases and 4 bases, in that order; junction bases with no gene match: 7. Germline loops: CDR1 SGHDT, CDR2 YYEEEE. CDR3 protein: CASSEAASGGYEQYF. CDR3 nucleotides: TGTGCCAGCAGCGAAGCCGCTAGCGGGGGGTACGAGCAGTACTTC.

The CDR3 is CASSPDGLQTSNYGYTF. The CDR3 coding sequence is TGCGCCAGCAGCCCCGACGGACTCCAGACTTCGAACTATGGCTACACCTTC. The chain joins TRBV4-1 to TRBJ1-2; D is uncertain. This CDR3 has 17 residues. V was trimmed by 4 bases and J by 2 bases, leaving 20 bases between them. Germline V CDR1 and CDR2: MGHRA, YSYEKL.

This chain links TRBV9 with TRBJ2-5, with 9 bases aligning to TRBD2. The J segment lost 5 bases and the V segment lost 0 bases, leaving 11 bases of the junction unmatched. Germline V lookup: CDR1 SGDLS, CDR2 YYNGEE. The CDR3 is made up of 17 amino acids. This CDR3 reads CASSVDPSGALRETQYF. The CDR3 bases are TGTGCCAGCAGCGTAGATCCTAGCGGGGCTCTAAGGGAGACCCAGTACTTC.

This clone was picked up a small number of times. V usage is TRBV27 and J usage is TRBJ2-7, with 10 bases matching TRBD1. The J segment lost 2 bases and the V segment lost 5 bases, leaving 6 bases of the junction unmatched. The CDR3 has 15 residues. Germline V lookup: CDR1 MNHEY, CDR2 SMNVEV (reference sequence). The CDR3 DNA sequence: TGTGCCAGCAGTCCCGGACAGGGGGGCCCCTACGAGCAGTACTTC. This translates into CASSPGQGGPYEQYF.

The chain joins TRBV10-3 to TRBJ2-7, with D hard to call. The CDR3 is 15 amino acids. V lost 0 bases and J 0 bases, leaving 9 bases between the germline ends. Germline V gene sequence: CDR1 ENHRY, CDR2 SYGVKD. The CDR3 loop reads CAISESGSLSYEQYF. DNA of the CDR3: TGTGCCATCAGTGAGTCTGGTAGCCTCTCCTACGAGCAGTACTTC.

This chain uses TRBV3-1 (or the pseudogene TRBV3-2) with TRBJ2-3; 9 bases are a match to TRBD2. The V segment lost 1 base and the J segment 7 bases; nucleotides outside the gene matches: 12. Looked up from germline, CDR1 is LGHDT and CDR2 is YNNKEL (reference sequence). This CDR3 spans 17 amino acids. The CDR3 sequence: CASSQGRGGSASNTQYF. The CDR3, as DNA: TGTGCCAGCAGCCAAGGGCGGGGGGGGAGCGCATCAAATACGCAGTATTTT.

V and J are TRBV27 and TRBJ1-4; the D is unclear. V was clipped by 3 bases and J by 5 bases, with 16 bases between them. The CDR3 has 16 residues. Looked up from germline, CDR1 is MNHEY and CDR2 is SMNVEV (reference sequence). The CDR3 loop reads CASSFAGLGKNEKLFF. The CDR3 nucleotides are TGTGCCAGCAGTTTTGCTGGGCTTGGAAAAAATGAAAAACTGTTTTTT.

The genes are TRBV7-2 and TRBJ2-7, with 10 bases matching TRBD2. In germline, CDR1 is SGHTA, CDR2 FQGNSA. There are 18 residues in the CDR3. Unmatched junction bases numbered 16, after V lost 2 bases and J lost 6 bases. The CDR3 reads CASSLWSSGGAEFGEQYF. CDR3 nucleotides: TGTGCCAGCAGCTTATGGTCAAGCGGGGGGGCCGAATTCGGCGAGCAGTACTTC.

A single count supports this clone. The CDR3 here is CASSQDWGPGQDYEQYF. DNA of the CDR3: TGCGCCAGCAGCCAAGATTGGGGTCCGGGACAGGACTACGAGCAGTACTTC. The chain joins TRBV4-1 to TRBJ2-7, with 8 bases identical to TRBD1. The germline CDR1 and CDR2 sequences are MGHRA and YSYEKL. The CDR3 is 17 amino acids. After removal of 0 bases from V and 3 bases from J, the junction contained 10 bases not matched to a gene.

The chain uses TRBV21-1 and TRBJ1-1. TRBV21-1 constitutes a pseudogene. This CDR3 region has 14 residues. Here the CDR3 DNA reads TGTGCCAGCAAGTGTGAAGGTAGTAACACTGAAGCTTTCTTT. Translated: CASKCEGSNTEAFF.

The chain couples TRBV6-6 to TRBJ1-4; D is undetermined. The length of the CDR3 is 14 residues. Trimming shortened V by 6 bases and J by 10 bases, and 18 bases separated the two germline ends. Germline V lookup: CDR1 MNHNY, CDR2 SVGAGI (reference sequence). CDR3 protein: CASSTGRRDGKLFF. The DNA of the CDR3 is TGTGCCAGCAGCACTGGGCGGAGGGATGGAAAACTGTTTTTT.

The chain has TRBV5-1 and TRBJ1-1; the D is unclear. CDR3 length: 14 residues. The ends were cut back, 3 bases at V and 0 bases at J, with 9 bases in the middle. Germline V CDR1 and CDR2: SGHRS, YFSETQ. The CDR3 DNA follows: TGCGCCAGCAGCTCCGGGGAAGTGAACACTGAAGCTTTCTTT. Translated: CASSSGEVNTEAFF.

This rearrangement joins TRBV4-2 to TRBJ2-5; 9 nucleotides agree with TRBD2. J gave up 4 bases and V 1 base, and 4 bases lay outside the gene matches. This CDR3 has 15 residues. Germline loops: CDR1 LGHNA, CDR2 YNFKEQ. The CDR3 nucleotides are TGTGCCAGCAGCCAAGGGGCGGGAGGGGGAGAGACCCAGTACTTC. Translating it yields CASSQGAGGGETQYF.